Listed below are T cell receptor beta chains from one sample, sequenced in a study of blood T cells in healthy people across ages. TCRdb redid the calling of the 5' RACE reads with MiXCR, one entry per CDR3 protein. The table includes around 1,500,000 distinct CDR3 sequences, roughly 27% detected once. The sample taken for sequencing was blood. All receptors derive from a woman in her twenties or thirties in good health. Both conserved end residues are part of each CDR3. Each record gives: V gene, D gene, J gene, clone size, CDR3 DNA, CDR3 protein. D genes are given only for firm matches. The size of a clone is reported for some rows only, either as once, few or many, or as a class for expanded clones.

>TRBV19|-|TRBJ1-2|few
TGTGCCAGTAGTAACACCGGACCGGCCTGGAATGGCTACACCTTC
CASSNTGPAWNGYTF
>TRBV11-2|TRBD1|TRBJ1-2|few
TGTGCCAGCAGCTTTAGGACAGGGTATGGCTACACCTTC
CASSFRTGYGYTF
>TRBV6-2/TRBV6-3|-|TRBJ1-2|-
TGTGCCAGCAGTTACGCCCGACAGTATGGCTACACCTTC
CASSYARQYGYTF
>TRBV28|TRBD2|TRBJ2-7|-
TGTGCCAGCACCCAAATTAGCGGGGTCGCCTACGAGCAGTACTTC
CASTQISGVAYEQYF
>TRBV10-3|-|TRBJ2-3|-
TGTGCCATCAGTGAGGGACTCCATACGCAGTATTTT
CAISEGLHTQYF
>TRBV4-1|TRBD2|TRBJ2-7|many
TGCGCCAGCAGCCAACCCGACGGGTTAGCGGGGGTCTACGAGCAGTACTTC
CASSQPDGLAGVYEQYF
>TRBV3-1|-|TRBJ2-1|few
TGTGCCAGCAGCCGTGGTTGGGGAGCGGCCTACAATGAGCAGTTCTTC
CASSRGWGAAYNEQFF
>TRBV30|-|TRBJ1-2|many
TGTGCCCGGGCAAACGGTTCTAACTATGGCTACACCTTC
CARANGSNYGYTF
>TRBV28|TRBD1|TRBJ2-7|-
TGTGCCAGCAGCCATGGGGACAGGGGGCGAAACGAGCAGTACTTC
CASSHGDRGRNEQYF
>TRBV13|-|TRBJ2-7|few
TGTGCCAGCAGCCCCCGAACCGCTTACAGGGTGGGAGAGCAGTACTTC
CASSPRTAYRVGEQYF
>TRBV28|-|TRBJ1-5|few
TGTGCCAGCACCCTCCAGGGGCTCCTTCAGCCCCAGCATTTT
CASTLQGLLQPQHF
>TRBV29-1|TRBD2|TRBJ2-5|many
TGCAGCGTCGGGACTAACTTGGCGGTTAAAGAGACCCAGTACTTC
CSVGTNLAVKETQYF
>TRBV7-2|-|TRBJ2-5|-
TGTACCAGCAGCCCAGGACTGGCCGGGGGCGAGACCCAGTACTTC
CTSSPGLAGGETQYF
>TRBV6-2/TRBV6-3|TRBD1|TRBJ1-1|few
TGTGCCAGCAGTTACAACTCAGGGGGGCCGGTAGGAGCTTTCTTT
CASSYNSGGPVGAFF
>TRBV9|-|TRBJ2-3|few
TGTGCCAGCAGCGTAGAAGCGGCCCGCACAGATACGCAGTATTTT
CASSVEAARTDTQYF
>TRBV6-2/TRBV6-3|TRBD2|TRBJ2-1|-
TGTGCCAGCAGTCCTCGGACTAGCGGGAGAGATTACTCCTACAATGAGCAGTTCTTC
CASSPRTSGRDYSYNEQFF
>TRBV3-1|TRBD1|TRBJ2-2|-
TGTGCCAGCAGCCTTCAAGGGGGCCAGGTCGGGGAGCTGTTTTTT
CASSLQGGQVGELFF
>TRBV7-9|-|TRBJ2-5|-
TGTGCCAGCAGCTTTAGAGGCCAGATACAAGAGACCCAGTACTTC
CASSFRGQIQETQYF
>TRBV29-1|-|TRBJ2-2|-
TGCAGCGTTGACGGGGCTCCGATCACCGGGGAGCTGTTTTTT
CSVDGAPITGELFF
>TRBV4-1|-|TRBJ1-4|-
TGCGCCAGCAGCCGAACAGAAGGCTTTCCGGGTGAAAAACTGTTTTTT
CASSRTEGFPGEKLFF
>TRBV6-6|-|TRBJ2-5|few
TGTACCAGCAGGCAGGGATGGGACCAAGAGACCCAGTACTTC
CTSRQGWDQETQYF
>TRBV7-2|TRBD1|TRBJ1-2|many
TGTGCCAGCAGCCAGGGGGGACAGTCGCTTAACTACACCTTC
CASSQGGQSLNYTF
>TRBV7-9|-|TRBJ1-2|few
TGTGCCAGCTCAGGCACAGCGGGTGGCTACACCTTC
CASSGTAGGYTF
>TRBV9|TRBD1|TRBJ2-7|many
TGTGCCAGCAGCGTAGCTACAGGGACAGGGGCCTACGAGCAGTACTTC
CASSVATGTGAYEQYF
>TRBV20-1|-|TRBJ2-3|few
TGCAGTGCTAATAGTGCGCCCTCGGATACGCAGTATTTT
CSANSAPSDTQYF
>TRBV12-3/TRBV12-4|-|TRBJ2-1|few
TGTGCCAGCTGTCGGGAGTCCTACAATGAGCAGTTCTTC
CASCRESYNEQFF
>TRBV10-3|TRBD1|TRBJ1-1|once
TGTGCCATCAGGGCGGACAGGATGAACACTGAAGCTTTCTTT
CAIRADRMNTEAFF
>TRBV12-3/TRBV12-4|TRBD1|TRBJ2-7|-
TGTGCCAGCAGTTTGGGACAGGGAGACTCCTACAATGAGCAGTACTTC
CASSLGQGDSYNEQYF
>TRBV24-1|-|TRBJ2-1|-
TGTGCCACCAGTAGTCAGGGGTATGAGCAGTTCTTC
CATSSQGYEQFF
>TRBV11-1|TRBD1|TRBJ2-1|many
TGTGCCAGCAGCTTAACCCTAGGGACAGACCTTAATGAGCAGTTCTTC
CASSLTLGTDLNEQFF
>TRBV5-1|-|TRBJ1-2|once
TGCGCCAGTAGCCTCAGATCGGTAGGAAGGGACTACGGCTACACCTTC
CASSLRSVGRDYGYTF
>TRBV10-3|-|TRBJ2-3|-
TGTGCCATCAGTGAGGGAAGGGTGAGCACAGATACGCAGTATTTT
CAISEGRVSTDTQYF
>TRBV5-1|-|TRBJ1-2|once
TGCGCCAGTAAAAGCCAGACCTACGATGGCTACACCTTC
CASKSQTYDGYTF
>TRBV9|TRBD1|TRBJ2-6|few
TGTGCCGGCAGCGTAGCCGGGACAGGGGGTGGGGCCAACGTCCTGACTTTC
CAGSVAGTGGGANVLTF
>TRBV2|TRBD2|TRBJ2-5|few
TGTGCCAGCAGTCTTACGACTAGCGGGGCGGAAGAGACCCAGTACTTC
CASSLTTSGAEETQYF
>TRBV15|-|TRBJ2-5|-
TGTGCCACCAGGGACAAAGGGTGGGAGACCCAGTACTTC
CATRDKGWETQYF
>TRBV29-1|TRBD1|TRBJ2-7|many
TGCAGCGTTGATACGGACAGGGGCTACGAGCAGTACTTC
CSVDTDRGYEQYF
>TRBV20-1|TRBD2|TRBJ2-3|-
TGCAGTGCTAGCTCGGCTAGCGGGAGGTACACAGATACGCAGTATTTT
CSASSASGRYTDTQYF
>TRBV5-1|TRBD1|TRBJ2-7|many
TGCGCCAGCAGCACCGGACAGGGGGGCTGGTACGAGCAGTACTTC
CASSTGQGGWYEQYF
>TRBV6-6|TRBD2|TRBJ2-5|-
TGTGCCAGTGGAGGGAGGGCAGAGAATGAGCAGTACTTC
CASGGRAENEQYF
>TRBV29-1|-|TRBJ2-1|-
TGCAGCGTTGTTAGGGACGGCGATGAGCGGTTCTTC
CSVVRDGDERFF
>TRBV28|-|TRBJ2-7|-
TGTGCCAGCAGTCGAACAGGCCCCACCTACAATGAGCAGTACTTC
CASSRTGPTYNEQYF
>TRBV20-1|-|TRBJ2-4|few
TGCAGTGCTAGAGACTTGGGCAGGGTGGCAAACATTCAGTACTTC
CSARDLGRVANIQYF
>TRBV5-5|-|TRBJ1-2|-
TGTGCCAGCACCGACGGGGACTCTTCCTGGGACTATGGCTACACCTTC
CASTDGDSSWDYGYTF
>TRBV15|TRBD2|TRBJ2-1|-
TGTGCCACCAGCAGTAGCGGGACTACGTACAATGAGCAGTTCTTC
CATSSSGTTYNEQFF